This TCR beta chain emerged from a study of T cells in Graves' hyperthyroidism and ophthalmopathy. Study conclusions and caveats: Ophthalmopathy stood apart from stable hyperthyroidism in a 13 V-J model.

This clonotype was recorded at least ten times. Its antigen is unknown. Germline values: CDR1 SNHLY, CDR2 FYNNEI. The CDR3 length is 15 residues. The V end was cut by 8 bases, the J end by 1 base, with 15 bases between. Regions amplified from RNA transcripts were the TCR beta CDR3 regions. HTBI primers were used for first-round RT-PCR of the TCR CDR3. TCRdb redid the calling of the multiplex PCR reads with MiXCR, one entry per CDR3 protein. The top ten clones hold roughly 10% of a sample with about 480,000 distinct CDR3 sequences, less than 25% of them seen once. This sequence was found in a woman in her thirties with Graves' ophthalmopathy. Sequenced: blood. This chain links TRBV2 with TRBJ1-5; D uncertain. Here the CDR3 DNA reads TGTGCCAGCGATAGGACGGCTTGGAGCAATCAGCCCCAGCATTTT. It encodes CASDRTAWSNQPQHF.